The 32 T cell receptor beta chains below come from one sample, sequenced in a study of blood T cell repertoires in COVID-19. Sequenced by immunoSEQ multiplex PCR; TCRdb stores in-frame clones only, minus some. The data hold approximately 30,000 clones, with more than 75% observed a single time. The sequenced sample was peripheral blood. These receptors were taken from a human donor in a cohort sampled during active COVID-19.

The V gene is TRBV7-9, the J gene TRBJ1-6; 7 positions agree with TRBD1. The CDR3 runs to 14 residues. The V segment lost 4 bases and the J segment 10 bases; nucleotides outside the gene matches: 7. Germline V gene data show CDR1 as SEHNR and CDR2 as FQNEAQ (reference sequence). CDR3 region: CASSSQGIRSPLHF. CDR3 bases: TGTGCCAGCAGCTCACAGGGGATTAGGTCACCCCTCCACTTT.

CDR3 amino acids: CASSMGSGSSYNSPLHF. DNA for the CDR3: TGTGCCAGTAGTATGGGCTCCGGGAGCTCCTATAATTCACCCCTCCACTTT. The rearrangement uses TRBV19 and TRBJ1-6; no clear D. V lost 3 bases and J 0 bases, leaving 12 bases between the germline ends. Germline V gene data show CDR1 as LNHDA and CDR2 as SQIVND (reference sequence). CDR3 length: 17 residues.

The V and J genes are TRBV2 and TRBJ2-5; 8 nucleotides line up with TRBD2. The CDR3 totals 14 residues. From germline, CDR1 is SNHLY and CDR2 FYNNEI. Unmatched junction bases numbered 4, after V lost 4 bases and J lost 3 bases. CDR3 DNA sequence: TGTGCCAGCAGTGCCTCGCGGGGGGAAGAGACCCAGTACTTC. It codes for CASSASRGEETQYF.

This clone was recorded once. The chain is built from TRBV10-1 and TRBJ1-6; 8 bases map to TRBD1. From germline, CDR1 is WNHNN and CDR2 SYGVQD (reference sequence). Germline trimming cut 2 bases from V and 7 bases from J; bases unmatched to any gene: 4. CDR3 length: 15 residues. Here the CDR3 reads CASSETGGKNSPLHF. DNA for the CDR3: TGCGCCAGCAGTGAGACAGGGGGAAAGAATTCACCCCTCCACTTT.

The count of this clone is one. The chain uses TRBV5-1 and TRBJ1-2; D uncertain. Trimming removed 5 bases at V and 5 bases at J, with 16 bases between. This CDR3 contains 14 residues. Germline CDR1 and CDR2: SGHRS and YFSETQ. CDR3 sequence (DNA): TGCGCCAGCAGAGTCGAAGCGTCCCTATATGGCTACACCTTC. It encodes CASRVEASLYGYTF.

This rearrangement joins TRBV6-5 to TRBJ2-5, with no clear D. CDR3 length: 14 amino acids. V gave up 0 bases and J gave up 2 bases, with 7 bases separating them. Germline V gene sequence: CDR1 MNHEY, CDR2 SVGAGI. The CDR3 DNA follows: TGTGCCAGCAGTTACTCGTTAGAGCAAGAGACCCAGTACTTC. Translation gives CASSYSLEQETQYF.

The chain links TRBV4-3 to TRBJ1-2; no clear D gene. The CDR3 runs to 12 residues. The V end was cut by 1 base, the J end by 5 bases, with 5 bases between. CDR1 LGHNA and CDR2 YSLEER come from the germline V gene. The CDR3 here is CASSQAGYGYTF. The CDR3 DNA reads TGCGCCAGCAGCCAAGCCGGTTATGGCTACACCTTC.

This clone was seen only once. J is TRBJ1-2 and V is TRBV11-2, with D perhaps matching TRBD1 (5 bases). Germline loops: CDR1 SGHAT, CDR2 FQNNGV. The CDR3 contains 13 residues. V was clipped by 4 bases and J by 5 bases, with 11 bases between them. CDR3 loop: CASSSQGFYGYTF. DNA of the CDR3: TGTGCCAGCAGCTCTCAGGGTTTTTATGGCTACACCTTC.

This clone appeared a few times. CDR3: CASSPYTDTQYF. The CDR3 nucleotides are TGTGCCAGCAGCCCTTATACAGATACGCAGTATTTT. This chain uses TRBV6-2 or TRBV6-3 with TRBJ2-3; no firm D call. There are 12 residues in the CDR3. V lost 6 bases to trimming and J lost 3 bases, with 7 bases between them. CDR1 MNHEY and CDR2 SVGEGT come from the germline V gene.

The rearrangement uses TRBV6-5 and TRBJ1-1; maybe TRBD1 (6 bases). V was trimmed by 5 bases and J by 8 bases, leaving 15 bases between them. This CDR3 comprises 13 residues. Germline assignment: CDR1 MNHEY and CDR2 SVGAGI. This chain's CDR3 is CASSPDYDREAFF. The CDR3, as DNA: TGTGCCAGCAGTCCCGACTATGACAGGGAAGCTTTCTTT.

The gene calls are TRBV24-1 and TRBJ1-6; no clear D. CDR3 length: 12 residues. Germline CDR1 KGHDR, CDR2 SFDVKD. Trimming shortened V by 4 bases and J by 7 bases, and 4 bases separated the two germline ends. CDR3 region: CATSESNSPLHF. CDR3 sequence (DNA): TGTGCCACCAGTGAGTCGAATTCACCCCTCCACTTT.

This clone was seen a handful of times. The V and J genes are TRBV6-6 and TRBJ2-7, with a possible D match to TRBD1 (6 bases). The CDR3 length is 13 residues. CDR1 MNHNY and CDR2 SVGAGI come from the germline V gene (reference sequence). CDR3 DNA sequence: TGTGCTGCCGGGCAGGGGAGCTCCTACGAGCAGTACTTC. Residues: CAAGQGSSYEQYF.

The CDR3 nucleotides read TGTGCCAGCTCACCTGGAACAGACAATGAGCAGTTCTTC. It codes for CASSPGTDNEQFF. This rearrangement joins TRBV18 to TRBJ2-1; D is undetermined. The V gene lost 3 bases and the J gene lost 5 bases, with 8 bases spanning the gap. The germline CDR1 and CDR2 sequences are KGHSH and LQKENI. The CDR3 runs 13 residues.

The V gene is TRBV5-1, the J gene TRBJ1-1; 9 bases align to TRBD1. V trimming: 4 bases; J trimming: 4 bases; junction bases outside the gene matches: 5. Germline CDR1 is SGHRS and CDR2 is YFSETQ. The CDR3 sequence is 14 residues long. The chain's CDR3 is CASSRGQGGTEAFF. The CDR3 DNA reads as TGCGCCAGCAGCAGGGGACAGGGAGGCACTGAAGCTTTCTTT.

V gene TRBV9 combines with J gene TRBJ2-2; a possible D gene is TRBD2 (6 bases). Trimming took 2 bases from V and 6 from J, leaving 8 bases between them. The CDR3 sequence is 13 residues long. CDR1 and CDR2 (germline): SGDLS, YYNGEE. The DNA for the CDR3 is TGTGCCAGCAGCGTGGGGGGAGCCGGGGAGCTGTTTTTT. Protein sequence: CASSVGGAGELFF. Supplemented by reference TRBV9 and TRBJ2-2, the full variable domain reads DSGVTQTPKHLITATGQRVTLRCSPRSGDLSVYWYQQSLDQGLQFLIQYYNGEERAKGNILERFSAQQFPDLHSELNLSSLELGDSALYFCASSVGGAGELFFGEGSRLTVL.

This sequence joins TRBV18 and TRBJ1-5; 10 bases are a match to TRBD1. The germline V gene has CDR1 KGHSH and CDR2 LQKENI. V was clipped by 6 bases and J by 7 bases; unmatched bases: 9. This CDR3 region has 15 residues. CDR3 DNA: TGTGCCAGCTCGCCGACAGGGGGCGCGGTACAGCCCCAGCATTTT. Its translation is CASSPTGGAVQPQHF.

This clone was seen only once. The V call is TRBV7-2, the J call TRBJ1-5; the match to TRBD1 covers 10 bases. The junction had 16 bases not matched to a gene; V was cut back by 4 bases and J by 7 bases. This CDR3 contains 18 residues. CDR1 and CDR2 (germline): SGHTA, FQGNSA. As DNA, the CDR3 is TGTGCCAGCAGCTACCGGTCTACCGGGACAGGGGTTGGGCAGCCCCAGCATTTT. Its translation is CASSYRSTGTGVGQPQHF.

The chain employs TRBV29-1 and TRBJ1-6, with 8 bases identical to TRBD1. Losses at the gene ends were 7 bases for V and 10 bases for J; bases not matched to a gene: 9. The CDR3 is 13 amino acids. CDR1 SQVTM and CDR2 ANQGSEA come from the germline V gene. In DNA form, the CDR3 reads TGCAGCGCCGCGGCACAGGGGGACTCACCCCTCCACTTT. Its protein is CSAAAQGDSPLHF.

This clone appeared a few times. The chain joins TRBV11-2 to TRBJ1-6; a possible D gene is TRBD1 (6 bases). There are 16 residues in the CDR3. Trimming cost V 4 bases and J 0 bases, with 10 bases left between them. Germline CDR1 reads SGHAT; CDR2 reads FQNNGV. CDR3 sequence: CASSSQGTSYNSPLHF. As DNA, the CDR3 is TGTGCCAGCAGCTCTCAGGGGACCTCCTATAATTCACCCCTCCACTTT.

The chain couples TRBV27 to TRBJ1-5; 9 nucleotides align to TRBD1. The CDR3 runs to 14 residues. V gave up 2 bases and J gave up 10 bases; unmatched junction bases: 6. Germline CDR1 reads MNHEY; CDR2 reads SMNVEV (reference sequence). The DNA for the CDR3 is TGTGCCAGCAGTTTAGGGGGGGACAGGGTCCCCCAGCATTTT. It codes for CASSLGGDRVPQHF.

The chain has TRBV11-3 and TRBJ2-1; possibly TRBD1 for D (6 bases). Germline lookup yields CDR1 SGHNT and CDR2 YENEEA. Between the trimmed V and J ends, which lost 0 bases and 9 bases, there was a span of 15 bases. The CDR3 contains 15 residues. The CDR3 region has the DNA TGTGCCAGCAGCTTAGAGGAAACAGGGTACGGTGAGCAGTTCTTC. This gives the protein CASSLEETGYGEQFF.

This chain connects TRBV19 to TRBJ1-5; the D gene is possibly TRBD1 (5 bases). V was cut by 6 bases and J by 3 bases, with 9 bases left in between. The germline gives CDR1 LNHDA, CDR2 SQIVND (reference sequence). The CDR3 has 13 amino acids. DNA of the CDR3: TGTGCCAGTAGGGTGACAGTCAATCAGCCCCAGCATTTT. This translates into CASRVTVNQPQHF.

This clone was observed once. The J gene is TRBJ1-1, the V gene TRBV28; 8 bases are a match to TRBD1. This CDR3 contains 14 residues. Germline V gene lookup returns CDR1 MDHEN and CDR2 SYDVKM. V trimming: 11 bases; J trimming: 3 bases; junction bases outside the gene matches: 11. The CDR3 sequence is CAGQTQGADTEAFF. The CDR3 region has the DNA TGTGCCGGTCAAACTCAGGGGGCTGACACTGAAGCTTTCTTT. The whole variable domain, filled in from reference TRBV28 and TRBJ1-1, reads DVKVTQSSRYLVKRTGEKVFLECVQDMDHENMFWYRQDPGLGLRLIYFSYDVKMKEKGDIPEGYSVSREKKERFSLILESASTNQTSMYLCAGQTQGADTEAFFGQGTRLTVV.

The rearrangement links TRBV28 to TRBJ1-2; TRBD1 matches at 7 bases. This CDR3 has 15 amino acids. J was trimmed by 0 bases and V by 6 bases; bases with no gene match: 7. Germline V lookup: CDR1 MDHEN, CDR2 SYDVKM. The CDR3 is CASRATGATNYGYTF. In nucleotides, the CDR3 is TGTGCCAGCAGGGCTACAGGGGCCACTAACTATGGCTACACCTTC.

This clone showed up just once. The DNA for the CDR3 is TGTGCCAGCAGACCGCTAGCGGGAGACGCAGGTACGCAGTATTTT. It specifies CASRPLAGDAGTQYF. V is TRBV6-5 and J is TRBJ2-3, with TRBD2 matching 10 bases. The junction had 11 bases not matched to a gene; V was cut back by 6 bases and J by 8 bases. CDR3 length equals 15 residues. The germline CDR1 and CDR2 sequences are MNHEY and SVGAGI.

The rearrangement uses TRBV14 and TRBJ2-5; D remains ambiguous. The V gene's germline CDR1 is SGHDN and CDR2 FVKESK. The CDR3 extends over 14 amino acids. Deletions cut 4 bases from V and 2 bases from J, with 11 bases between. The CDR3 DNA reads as TGTGCCAGCAGCCCCTGGCACGGGCAAGAGACCCAGTACTTC. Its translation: CASSPWHGQETQYF.

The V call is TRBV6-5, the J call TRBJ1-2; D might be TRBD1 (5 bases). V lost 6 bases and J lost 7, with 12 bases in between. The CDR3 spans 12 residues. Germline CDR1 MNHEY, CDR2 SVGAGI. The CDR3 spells CASSRQGFGYTF. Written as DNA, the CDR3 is TGTGCCAGCAGCCGTCAGGGATTTGGCTACACCTTC.

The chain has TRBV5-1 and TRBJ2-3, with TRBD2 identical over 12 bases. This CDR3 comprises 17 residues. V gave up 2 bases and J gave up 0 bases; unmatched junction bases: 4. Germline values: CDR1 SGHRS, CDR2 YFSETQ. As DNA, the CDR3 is TGCGCCAGCAGCTTCCCTAGCGGGGGGGTTAGCACAGATACGCAGTATTTT. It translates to CASSFPSGGVSTDTQYF.

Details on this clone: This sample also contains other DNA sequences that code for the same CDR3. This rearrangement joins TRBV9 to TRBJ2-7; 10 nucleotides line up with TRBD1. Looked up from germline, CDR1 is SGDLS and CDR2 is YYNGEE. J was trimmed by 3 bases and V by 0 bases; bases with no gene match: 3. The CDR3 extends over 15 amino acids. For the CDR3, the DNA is TGTGCCAGCAGCGTAGGACAGGGGGCCTACTACGAGCAGTACTTC. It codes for CASSVGQGAYYEQYF. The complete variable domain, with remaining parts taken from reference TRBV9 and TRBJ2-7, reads DSGVTQTPKHLITATGQRVTLRCSPRSGDLSVYWYQQSLDQGLQFLIQYYNGEERAKGNILERFSAQQFPDLHSELNLSSLELGDSALYFCASSVGQGAYYEQYFGPGTRLTVT.

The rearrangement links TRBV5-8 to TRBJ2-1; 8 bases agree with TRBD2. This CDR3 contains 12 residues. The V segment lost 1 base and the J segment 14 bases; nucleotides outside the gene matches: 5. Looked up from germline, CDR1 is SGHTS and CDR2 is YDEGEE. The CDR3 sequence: CASSLSGTSEFF. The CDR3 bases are TGTGCCAGCAGCTTGAGTGGGACTAGTGAGTTCTTC.

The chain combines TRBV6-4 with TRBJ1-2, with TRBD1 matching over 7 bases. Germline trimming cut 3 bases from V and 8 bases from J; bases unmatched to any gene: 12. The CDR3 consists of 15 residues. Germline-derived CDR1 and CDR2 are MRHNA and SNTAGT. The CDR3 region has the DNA TGTGCCAGCAGTGAGACCGGGACAGCTGTTCGGGGCTACACCTTC. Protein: CASSETGTAVRGYTF.

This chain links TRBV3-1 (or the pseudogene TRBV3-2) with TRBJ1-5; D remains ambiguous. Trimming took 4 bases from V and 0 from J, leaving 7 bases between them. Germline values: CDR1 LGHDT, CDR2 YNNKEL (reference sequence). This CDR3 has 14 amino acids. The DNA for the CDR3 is TGTGCCAGCAGCCCCCGGTTTAGCAATCAGCCCCAGCATTTT. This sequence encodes CASSPRFSNQPQHF.